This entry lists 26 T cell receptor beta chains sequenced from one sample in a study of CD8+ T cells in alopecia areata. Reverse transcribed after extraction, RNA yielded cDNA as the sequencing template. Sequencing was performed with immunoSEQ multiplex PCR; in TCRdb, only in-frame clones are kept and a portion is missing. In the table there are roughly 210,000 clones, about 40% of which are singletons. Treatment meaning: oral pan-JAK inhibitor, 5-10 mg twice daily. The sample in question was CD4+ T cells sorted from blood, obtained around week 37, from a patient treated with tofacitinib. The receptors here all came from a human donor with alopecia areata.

The CDR3 DNA reads TGTGCCAGTAGTTTCCAGGGGGACAGGAGCGAGCAGTACTTC. This translates into CASSFQGDRSEQYF. This chain joins TRBV19 and TRBJ2-7, with 8 bases that match TRBD1. V lost 5 bases and J lost 6; bases outside the gene matches: 9. CDR1 and CDR2 (germline): LNHDA, SQIVND (reference sequence). The CDR3 has 14 residues.

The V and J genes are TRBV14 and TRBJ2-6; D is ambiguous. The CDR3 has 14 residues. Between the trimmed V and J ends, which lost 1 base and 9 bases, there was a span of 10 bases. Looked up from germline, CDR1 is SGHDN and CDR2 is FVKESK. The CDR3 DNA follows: TGTGCCAGCAGCCAAGGCTTTCCCTTCAACGTCCTGACTTTC. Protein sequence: CASSQGFPFNVLTF.

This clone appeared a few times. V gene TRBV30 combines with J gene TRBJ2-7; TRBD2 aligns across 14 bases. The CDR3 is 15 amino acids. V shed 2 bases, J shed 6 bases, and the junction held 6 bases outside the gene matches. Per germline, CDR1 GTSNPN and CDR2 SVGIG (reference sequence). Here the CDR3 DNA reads TGTGCCTGGAGTTTGGGACTAGCGGGAGTCGGCGAGCAGTACTTC. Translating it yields CAWSLGLAGVGEQYF.

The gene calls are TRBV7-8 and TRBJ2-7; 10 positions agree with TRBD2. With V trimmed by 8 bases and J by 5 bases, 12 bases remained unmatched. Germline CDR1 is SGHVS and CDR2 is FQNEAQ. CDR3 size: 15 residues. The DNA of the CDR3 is TGTGCCAGCTCCCGGGGACTAGCGAGACCAAACGAGCAGTACTTC. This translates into CASSRGLARPNEQYF. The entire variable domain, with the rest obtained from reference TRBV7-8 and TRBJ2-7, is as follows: GAGVSQSPRYKVAKRGQDVALRCDPISGHVSLFWYQQALGQGPEFLTYFQNEAQLDKSGLPSDRFFAERPEGSVSTLKIQRTQQEDSAVYLCASSRGLARPNEQYFGPGTRLTVT.

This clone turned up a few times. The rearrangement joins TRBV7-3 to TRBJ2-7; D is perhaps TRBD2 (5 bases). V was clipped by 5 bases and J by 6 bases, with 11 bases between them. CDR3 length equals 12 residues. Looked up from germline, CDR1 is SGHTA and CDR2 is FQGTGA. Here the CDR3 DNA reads TGTGCCAGCAGCCCAACTAGACGCGAGCAGTACTTC. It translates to CASSPTRREQYF. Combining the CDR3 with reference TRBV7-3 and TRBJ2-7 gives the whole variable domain GAGVSQTPSNKVTEKGKYVELRCDPISGHTALYWYRQSLGQGPEFLIYFQGTGAADDSGLPNDRFFAVRPEGSVSTLKIQRTERGDSAVYLCASSPTRREQYFGPGTRLTVT.

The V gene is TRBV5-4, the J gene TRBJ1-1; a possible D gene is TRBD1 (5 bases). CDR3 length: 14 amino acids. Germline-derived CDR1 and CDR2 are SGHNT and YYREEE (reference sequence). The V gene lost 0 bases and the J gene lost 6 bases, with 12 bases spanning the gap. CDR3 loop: CASSLGWQGAEAFF. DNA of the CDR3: TGTGCCAGCAGCTTGGGGTGGCAGGGAGCTGAAGCTTTCTTT.

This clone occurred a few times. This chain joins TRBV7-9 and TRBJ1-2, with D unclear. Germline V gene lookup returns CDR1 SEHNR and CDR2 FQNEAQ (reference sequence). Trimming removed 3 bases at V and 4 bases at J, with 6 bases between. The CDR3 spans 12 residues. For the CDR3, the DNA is TGTGCCAGCAGCTTCACGGTCTATGGCTACACCTTC. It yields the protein CASSFTVYGYTF.

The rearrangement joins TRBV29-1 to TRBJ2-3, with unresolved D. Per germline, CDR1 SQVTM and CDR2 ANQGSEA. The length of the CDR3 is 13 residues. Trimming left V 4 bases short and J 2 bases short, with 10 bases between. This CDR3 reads CSVGRTDTDTQYF. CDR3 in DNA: TGCAGCGTTGGTCGTACAGACACAGATACGCAGTATTTT.

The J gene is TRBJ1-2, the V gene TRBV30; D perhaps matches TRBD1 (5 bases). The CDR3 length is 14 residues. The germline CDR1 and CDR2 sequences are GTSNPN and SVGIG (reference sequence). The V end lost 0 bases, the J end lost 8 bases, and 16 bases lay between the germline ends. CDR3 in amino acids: CAWSVTLGTGGYTF. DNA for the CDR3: TGTGCCTGGAGTGTCACACTCGGCACAGGAGGCTACACCTTC.

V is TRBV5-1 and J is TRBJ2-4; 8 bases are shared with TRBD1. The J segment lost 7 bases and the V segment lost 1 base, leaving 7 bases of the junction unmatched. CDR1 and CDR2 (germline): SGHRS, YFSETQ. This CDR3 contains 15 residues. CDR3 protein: CASSLSGQESNIQYF. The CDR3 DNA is TGCGCCAGCAGCTTGTCGGGACAGGAATCGAACATTCAGTACTTC.

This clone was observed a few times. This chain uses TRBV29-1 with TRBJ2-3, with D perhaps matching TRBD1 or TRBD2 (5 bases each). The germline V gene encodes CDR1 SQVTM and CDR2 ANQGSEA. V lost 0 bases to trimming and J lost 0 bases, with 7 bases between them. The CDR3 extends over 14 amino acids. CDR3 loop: CSVEEGRSTDTQYF. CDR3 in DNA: TGCAGCGTTGAAGAGGGACGGAGCACAGATACGCAGTATTTT.

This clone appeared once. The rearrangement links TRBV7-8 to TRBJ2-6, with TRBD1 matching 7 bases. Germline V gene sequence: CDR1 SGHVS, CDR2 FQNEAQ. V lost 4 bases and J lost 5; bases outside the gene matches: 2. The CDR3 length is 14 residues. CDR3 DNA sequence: TGTGCCAGCAGCTCCAGGGGGAGGGCCAACGTCCTGACTTTC. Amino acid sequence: CASSSRGRANVLTF. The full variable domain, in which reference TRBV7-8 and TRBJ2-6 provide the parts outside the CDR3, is GAGVSQSPRYKVAKRGQDVALRCDPISGHVSLFWYQQALGQGPEFLTYFQNEAQLDKSGLPSDRFFAERPEGSVSTLKIQRTQQEDSAVYLCASSSRGRANVLTFGAGSRLTVL.

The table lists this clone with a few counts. CDR3 nucleotide sequence: TGTGCCAGTAGTATTACCGGGCTAGCGGGGGTCACCGGGGAGCTGTTTTTT. Translating gives CASSITGLAGVTGELFF. This chain uses TRBV19 with TRBJ2-2, with 10 nucleotides matching TRBD2. With 3 bases clipped from V and 4 bases from J, the junction kept 8 bases outside the gene matches. Germline lookup yields CDR1 LNHDA and CDR2 SQIVND (reference sequence). This CDR3 region has 17 residues.

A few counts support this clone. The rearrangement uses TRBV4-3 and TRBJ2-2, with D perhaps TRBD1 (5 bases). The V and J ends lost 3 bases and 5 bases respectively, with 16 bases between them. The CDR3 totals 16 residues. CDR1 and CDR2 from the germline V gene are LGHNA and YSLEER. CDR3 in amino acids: CASSHGAQGFTGELFF. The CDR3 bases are TGCGCCAGCAGCCACGGAGCTCAGGGATTTACCGGGGAGCTGTTTTTT.

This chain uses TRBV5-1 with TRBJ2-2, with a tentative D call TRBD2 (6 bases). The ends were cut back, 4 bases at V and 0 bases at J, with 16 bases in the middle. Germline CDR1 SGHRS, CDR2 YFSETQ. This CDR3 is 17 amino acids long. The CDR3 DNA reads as TGCGCCAGCAGCATTAGGCCGGGAGATACGAACACCGGGGAGCTGTTTTTT. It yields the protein CASSIRPGDTNTGELFF.

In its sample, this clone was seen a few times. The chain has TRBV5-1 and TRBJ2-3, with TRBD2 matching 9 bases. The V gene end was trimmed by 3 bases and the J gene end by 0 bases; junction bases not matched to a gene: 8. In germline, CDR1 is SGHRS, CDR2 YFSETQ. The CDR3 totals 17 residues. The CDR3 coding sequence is TGCGCCAGCAGCTCCCACCGACTAGCGGCTAGCACAGATACGCAGTATTTT. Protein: CASSSHRLAASTDTQYF.

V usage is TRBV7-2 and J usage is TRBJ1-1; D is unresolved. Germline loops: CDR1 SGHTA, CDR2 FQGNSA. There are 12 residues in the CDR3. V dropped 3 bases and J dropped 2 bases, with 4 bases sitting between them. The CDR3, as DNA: TGTGCCAGCAGCTTTCGAAACACTGAAGCTTTCTTT. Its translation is CASSFRNTEAFF.

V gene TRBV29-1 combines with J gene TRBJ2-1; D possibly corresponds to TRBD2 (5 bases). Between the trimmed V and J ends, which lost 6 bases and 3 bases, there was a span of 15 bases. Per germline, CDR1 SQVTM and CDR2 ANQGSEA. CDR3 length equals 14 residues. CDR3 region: CSVQRSHGYNEQFF. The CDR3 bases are TGCAGCGTGCAGCGGAGTCATGGCTACAATGAGCAGTTCTTC.

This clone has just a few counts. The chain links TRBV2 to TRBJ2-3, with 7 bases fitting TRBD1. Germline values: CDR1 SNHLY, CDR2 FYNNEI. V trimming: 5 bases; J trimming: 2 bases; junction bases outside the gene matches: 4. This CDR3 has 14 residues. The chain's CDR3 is CASSLDRATDTQYF. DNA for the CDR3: TGTGCCAGCAGTTTAGACAGGGCCACAGATACGCAGTATTTT.

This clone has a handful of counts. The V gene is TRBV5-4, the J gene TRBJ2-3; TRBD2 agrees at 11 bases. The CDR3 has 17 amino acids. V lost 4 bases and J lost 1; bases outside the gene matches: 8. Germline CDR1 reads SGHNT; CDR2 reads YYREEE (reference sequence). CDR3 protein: CASSPTTSGIRTDTQYF. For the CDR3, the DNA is TGTGCCAGCAGCCCAACGACTAGCGGGATACGCACAGATACGCAGTATTTT.

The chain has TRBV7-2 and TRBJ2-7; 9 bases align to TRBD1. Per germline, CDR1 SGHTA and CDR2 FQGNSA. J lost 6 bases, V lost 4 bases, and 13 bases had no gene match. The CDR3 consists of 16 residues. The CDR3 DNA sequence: TGTGCCAGCAGCTGGCAGTGGACAGGGGTCCGTGGCGAGCAGTACTTC. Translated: CASSWQWTGVRGEQYF.

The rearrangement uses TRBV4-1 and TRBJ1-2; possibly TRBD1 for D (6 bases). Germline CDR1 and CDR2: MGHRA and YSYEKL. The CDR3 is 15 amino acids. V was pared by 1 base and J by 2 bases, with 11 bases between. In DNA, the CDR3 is TGCGCCAGCAGCCAAGGCAGGGGTTGGAACTATGGCTACACCTTC. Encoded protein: CASSQGRGWNYGYTF.

The chain's CDR3 is CAWSVAGFNEQFF. CDR3 bases: TGTGCCTGGAGTGTAGCAGGCTTCAATGAGCAGTTCTTC. This chain connects TRBV30 to TRBJ2-1; no clear D. V was clipped by 0 bases and J by 6 bases, with 9 bases between them. The CDR3 is 13 amino acids. Per germline, CDR1 GTSNPN and CDR2 SVGIG (reference sequence).

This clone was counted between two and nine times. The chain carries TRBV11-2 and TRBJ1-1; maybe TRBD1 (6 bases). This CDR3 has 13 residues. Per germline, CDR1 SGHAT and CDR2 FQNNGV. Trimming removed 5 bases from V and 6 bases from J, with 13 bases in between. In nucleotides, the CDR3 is TGTGCCAGCAGCGTACAGGGAAAGGCTGAAGCTTTCTTT. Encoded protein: CASSVQGKAEAFF. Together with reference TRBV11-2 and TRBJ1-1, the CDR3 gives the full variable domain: EAGVAQSPRYKIIEKRQSVAFWCNPISGHATLYWYQQILGQGPKLLIQFQNNGVVDDSQLPKDRFSAERLKGVDSTLKIQPAKLEDSAVYLCASSVQGKAEAFFGQGTRLTVV.

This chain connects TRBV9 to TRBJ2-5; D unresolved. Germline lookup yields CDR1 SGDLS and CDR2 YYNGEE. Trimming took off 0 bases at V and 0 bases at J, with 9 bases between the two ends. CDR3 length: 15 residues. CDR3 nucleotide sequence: TGTGCCAGCAGCGTAGCCCAGGCCTACCAAGAGACCCAGTACTTC. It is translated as CASSVAQAYQETQYF.

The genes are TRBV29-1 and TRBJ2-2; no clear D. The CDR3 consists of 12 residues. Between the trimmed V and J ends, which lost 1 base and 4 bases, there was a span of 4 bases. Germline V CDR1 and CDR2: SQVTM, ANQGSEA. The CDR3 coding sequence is TGCAGCGTTGAAGGAGCCACCGGGGAGCTGTTTTTT. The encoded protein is CSVEGATGELFF.